This TCR beta chain emerged from a study of cytomegalovirus exposure and HLA in healthy donors. PCR employed 60 Vbeta and 13 Jbeta primers. Only in-frame clones appear in the TCRdb table, and some are missing; sequencing was by immunoSEQ multiplex PCR. Of more than 80,000 clones listed, over 60% are singletons. The germline CDR1 and CDR2 sequences are MNHNY and SVGAGI (reference sequence). V trimming: 5 bases; J trimming: 0 bases; junction bases outside the gene matches: 3. The CDR3 loop spans 16 amino acids. The gene calls are TRBV6-6 and TRBJ2-3, with 12 nucleotides matching TRBD2. The source material was PBMCs. This clonotype was sampled from a human donor in good health. The CDR3 protein is CASSRLAGVSTDTQYF. The CDR3 DNA is TGTGCCAGCAGTCGACTAGCGGGAGTCAGCACAGATACGCAGTATTTT.